Below are 12 T cell receptor beta chains sequenced from a single sample in a study of T cell changes during pregnancy in multiple sclerosis. The repertoire was sequenced with immunoSEQ multiplex PCR; TCRdb's copy has only in-frame clones and lacks some. Of tens of thousands of clones detected, nearly 90% appear once; the ten largest clones hold around 1.6%. Material: peripheral blood, obtained in the first trimester of pregnancy. The receptors derive from a female donor with multiple sclerosis, enrolled in a pregnancy study.

The J gene is TRBJ1-1, the V gene TRBV6-5; perhaps TRBD1 as D (6 bases). The ends were cut back, 4 bases at V and 2 bases at J, with 17 bases in the middle. CDR1 is MNHEY and CDR2 is SVGAGI in the germline V gene. This CDR3 contains 16 residues. CDR3 in amino acids: CASSWENRAGNTEAFF. In DNA, the CDR3 is TGTGCCAGCAGTTGGGAAAACAGGGCTGGAAACACTGAAGCTTTCTTT.

The chain uses TRBV10-3 and TRBJ2-1; 10 positions match TRBD2. CDR1 is ENHRY, CDR2 SYGVKD, per germline. Trimming cost V 6 bases and J 4 bases; bases outside gene matches: 12. This CDR3 contains 17 residues. The CDR3 reads CAIRGGSSGSLYNEQFF. The CDR3 DNA sequence: TGTGCCATCAGGGGAGGGTCTAGCGGGAGTCTGTACAATGAGCAGTTCTTC.

The chain combines TRBV9 with TRBJ2-2; TRBD2 agrees at 7 bases. Trimming cost V 3 bases and J 5 bases; bases outside gene matches: 7. The CDR3 covers 15 residues. CDR1 and CDR2 from the germline V gene are SGDLS and YYNGEE. CDR3 DNA sequence: TGTGCCAGCAGCGGAAATAGCGGGCAAACCGGGGAGCTGTTTTTT. It yields the protein CASSGNSGQTGELFF.

The CDR3 DNA follows: TGTGCCAGCAGCTTAAGTGGGACATACAATGAGCAGTTCTTC. Its protein product is CASSLSGTYNEQFF. The chain uses TRBV7-3 and TRBJ2-1; possibly TRBD1 for D (6 bases). The ends were cut back, 1 base at V and 4 bases at J, with 8 bases in the middle. CDR1 is SGHTA, CDR2 FQGTGA, per germline. The CDR3 is made up of 14 amino acids.

The count of this clone is one. The chain recombines TRBV12-5 with TRBJ2-3; D may be TRBD2 (6 bases). V was cut by 3 bases and J by 3 bases, with 7 bases left in between. The germline V gene has CDR1 LGHNT and CDR2 FRNRAP. The CDR3 has 13 residues. CDR3 DNA sequence: TGTGCTAGTGGTTTCGGAGGGACAGATACGCAGTATTTT. Encoded protein: CASGFGGTDTQYF.

The rearrangement links TRBV7-3 to TRBJ1-1; TRBD1 agrees at 7 bases. V gave up 6 bases and J gave up 1 base; unmatched junction bases: 8. Germline V CDR1 and CDR2: SGHTA, FQGTGA. The CDR3 extends over 15 amino acids. The CDR3 DNA reads TGTGCCAGCAGTCCGTTGACAGGGCCGAACACTGAAGCTTTCTTT. Translation: CASSPLTGPNTEAFF. Full variable domain (rest looked up from reference TRBV7-3 and TRBJ1-1): GAGVSQTPSNKVTEKGKYVELRCDPISGHTALYWYRQSLGQGPEFLIYFQGTGAADDSGLPNDRFFAVRPEGSVSTLKIQRTERGDSAVYLCASSPLTGPNTEAFFGQGTRLTVV.

The chain carries TRBV4-3 and TRBJ2-5, with D tentatively TRBD1 (6 bases). Per the germline V gene, CDR1 is LGHNA and CDR2 is YSLEER. The CDR3 sequence is 15 residues long. Trimming took off 0 bases at V and 3 bases at J, with 11 bases between the two ends. CDR3 DNA sequence: TGCGCCAGCAGCCAAGACTACAGGGTCGAAGAGACCCAGTACTTC. It is translated as CASSQDYRVEETQYF.

The chain joins TRBV19 to TRBJ1-2, with 7 bases fitting TRBD1. Germline V CDR1 and CDR2: LNHDA, SQIVND (reference sequence). The V gene end was trimmed by 10 bases and the J gene end by 3 bases; junction bases not matched to a gene: 5. CDR3 length: 12 amino acids. The chain's CDR3 is CAIYQGDYGYTF. The CDR3 DNA sequence: TGTGCCATTTATCAGGGGGACTATGGCTACACCTTC.

CDR3 amino acids: CASSYGTAQGTEAFF. In DNA, the CDR3 is TGTGCCAGCAGTTACGGTACAGCCCAGGGCACTGAAGCTTTCTTT. J is TRBJ1-1 and V is TRBV6-5, with D maybe TRBD1 (5 bases). Per the germline V gene, CDR1 is MNHEY and CDR2 is SVGAGI. The CDR3 runs 15 residues. V lost 2 bases and J 4 bases, leaving 14 bases between the germline ends.

CDR3 protein: CASSDAPGTAGNTIYF. The CDR3 coding sequence is TGCGCCAGCAGTGACGCACCCGGGACAGCTGGAAACACCATATATTTT. This chain uses TRBV10-1 with TRBJ1-3; 7 bases match TRBD1. V shed 3 bases and J 2 bases; nucleotides not matched to a gene: 7. Germline V lookup: CDR1 WNHNN, CDR2 SYGVQD (reference sequence). The CDR3 extends over 16 amino acids.

This chain connects TRBV19 to TRBJ1-2; 7 nucleotides match TRBD1. The CDR3 totals 14 residues. The trim removed 7 bases at V and 2 bases at J, leaving 7 bases unmatched. Germline V gives CDR1 LNHDA, CDR2 SQIVND (reference sequence). CDR3 DNA: TGTGCCAGTACCCTTGCGACAGGGAACTATGGCTACACCTTC. Encoded protein: CASTLATGNYGYTF.

V gene TRBV5-1 combines with J gene TRBJ2-3; D not resolved. CDR3 length: 16 residues. Germline CDR1 and CDR2: SGHRS and YFSETQ. The germline V and J ends were trimmed by 2 bases and 0 bases, with 13 bases remaining between them. The CDR3 DNA reads as TGCGCCAGCAGCTTTTCTGTCAGTTCTAGCACAGATACGCAGTATTTT. As protein: CASSFSVSSSTDTQYF.